One sample yielded the 8 T cell receptor beta chains listed below, sequenced in a study of blood T cell repertoires in COVID-19. Data came from immunoSEQ multiplex PCR; TCRdb stores just in-frame clones and leaves some out. The sample yields 250,000 to 300,000 clones, over 75% seen once. The specimen sequenced was PBMCs or T cells enriched from blood (not recorded which). The receptors originated from a young man who had recovered from COVID-19.

This clone appeared a few times. The rearrangement links TRBV28 to TRBJ2-3; 10 bases align to TRBD2. After removal of 1 base from V and 4 bases from J, the junction contained 5 bases not matched to a gene. CDR3 size: 16 residues. CDR1 MDHEN and CDR2 SYDVKM come from the germline V gene. The chain's CDR3 is CASSLLGLAGADTQYF. The DNA for the CDR3 is TGTGCCAGCAGTTTATTAGGGCTAGCGGGAGCAGATACGCAGTATTTT.

The J gene is TRBJ1-1, the V gene TRBV27; no clear D gene. This CDR3 spans 12 amino acids. Trimming left V 7 bases short and J 0 bases short, with 6 bases between. Per the germline V gene, CDR1 is MNHEY and CDR2 is SMNVEV (reference sequence). CDR3 sequence reads: CASTPVNTEAFF. The CDR3 bases are TGTGCCAGCACCCCGGTGAACACTGAAGCTTTCTTT.

This CDR3 reads CASSIGTGQETQYF. The CDR3 DNA is TGTGCCAGCAGTATCGGGACAGGGCAAGAGACCCAGTACTTC. The chain employs TRBV27 and TRBJ2-5; TRBD1 agrees at 9 bases. After removal of 5 bases from V and 2 bases from J, the junction contained 3 bases not matched to a gene. Germline V gene sequence: CDR1 MNHEY, CDR2 SMNVEV (reference sequence). The CDR3 is 14 amino acids.

This chain joins TRBV2 and TRBJ2-1; 7 bases match TRBD1. V gave up 7 bases and J gave up 13 bases; unmatched junction bases: 7. The CDR3 is 11 amino acids. Germline CDR1 SNHLY, CDR2 FYNNEI. The CDR3 DNA sequence: TGTGCCAGCAACAGACAGGGCGGTCAGTTCTTC. Protein: CASNRQGGQFF. The full variable domain, with the rest looked up from reference TRBV2 and TRBJ2-1, is EPEVTQTPSHQVTQMGQEVILRCVPISNHLYFYWYRQILGQKVEFLVSFYNNEISEKSEIFDDQFSVERPDGSNFTLKIRSTKLEDSAMYFCASNRQGGQFFGPGTRLTVL.

The rearrangement uses TRBV10-3 and TRBJ2-1, with TRBD1 identical over 10 bases. Trimming cost V 7 bases and J 8 bases; bases outside gene matches: 2. Germline V gene sequence: CDR1 ENHRY, CDR2 SYGVKD. This CDR3 contains 12 residues. CDR3 region: CAIKDRGYEQFF. The DNA of the CDR3 is TGTGCCATCAAGGACAGGGGGTATGAGCAGTTCTTC.

The chain couples TRBV12-5 to TRBJ2-2; D perhaps matches TRBD2 (6 bases). V dropped 8 bases and J dropped 4 bases, with 20 bases sitting between them. In germline, CDR1 is LGHNT, CDR2 FRNRAP. The CDR3 runs to 16 residues. The CDR3 nucleotides read TGTGCTAGTATTTGGTCGGAGGGTAGGATCACCGGGGAGCTGTTTTTT. It is translated as CASIWSEGRITGELFF.

The chain joins TRBV4-1 to TRBJ2-7, with D perhaps matching TRBD2 (6 bases). The V gene lost 0 bases and the J gene lost 3 bases, with 12 bases spanning the gap. CDR1 and CDR2 (germline): MGHRA, YSYEKL. This CDR3 region has 15 residues. As DNA, the CDR3 is TGCGCCAGCAGCCAAGATCCAACGACTAGCTACGAGCAGTACTTC. Translated, it gives CASSQDPTTSYEQYF.

The chain recombines TRBV24-1 with TRBJ2-1; 8 bases align to TRBD2. The ends lost 3 bases at V and 8 bases at J; junction bases unmatched: 14. Germline CDR1 is KGHDR and CDR2 is SFDVKD. This CDR3 has 17 residues. This CDR3 reads CATSDPQVSFGGDEQFF. Written as DNA, the CDR3 is TGTGCCACCAGTGATCCGCAGGTTAGCTTCGGGGGGGATGAGCAGTTCTTC.